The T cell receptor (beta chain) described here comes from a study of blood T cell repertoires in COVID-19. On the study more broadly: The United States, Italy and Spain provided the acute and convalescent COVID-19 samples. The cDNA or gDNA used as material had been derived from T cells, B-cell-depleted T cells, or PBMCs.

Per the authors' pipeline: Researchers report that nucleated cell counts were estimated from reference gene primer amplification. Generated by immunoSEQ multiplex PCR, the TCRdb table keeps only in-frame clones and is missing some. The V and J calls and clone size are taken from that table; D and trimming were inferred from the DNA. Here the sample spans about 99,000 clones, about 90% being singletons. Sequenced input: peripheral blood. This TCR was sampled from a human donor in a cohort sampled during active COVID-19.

This CDR3 is CASSFRTSGSRNEQYF. CDR3 sequence (DNA): TGTGCCAGCAGTTTCAGGACTAGCGGGAGTAGGAACGAGCAGTACTTC. The V gene is TRBV28, the J gene TRBJ2-7, with 13 bases aligning to TRBD2. CDR1 is MDHEN, CDR2 SYDVKM, per germline. J lost 5 bases, V lost 3 bases, and 7 bases had no gene match. This CDR3 is 16 amino acids long.